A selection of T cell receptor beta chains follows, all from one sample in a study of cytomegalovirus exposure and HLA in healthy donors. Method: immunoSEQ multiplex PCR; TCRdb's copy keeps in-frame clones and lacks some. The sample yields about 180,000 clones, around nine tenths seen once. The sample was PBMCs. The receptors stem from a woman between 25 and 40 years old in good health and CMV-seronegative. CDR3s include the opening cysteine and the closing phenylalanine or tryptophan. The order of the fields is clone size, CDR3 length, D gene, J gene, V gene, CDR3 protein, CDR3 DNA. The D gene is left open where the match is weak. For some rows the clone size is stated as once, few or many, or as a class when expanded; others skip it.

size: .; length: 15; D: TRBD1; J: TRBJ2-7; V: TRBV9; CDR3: CASSEGQGHSYEQYF; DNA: TGTGCCAGCAGCGAGGGACAGGGGCATTCCTACGAGCAGTACTTC
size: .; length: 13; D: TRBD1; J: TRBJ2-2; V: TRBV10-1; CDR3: CASMDRDTGELFF; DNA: TGCGCCAGCATGGACAGGGACACCGGGGAGCTGTTTTTT
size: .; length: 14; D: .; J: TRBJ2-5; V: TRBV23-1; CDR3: CASSPQGQKETQYF; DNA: TGCGCCAGCAGTCCCCAGGGGCAAAAAGAGACCCAGTACTTC
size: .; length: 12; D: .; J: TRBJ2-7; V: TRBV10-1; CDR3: CASSGSPTALYF; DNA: TGCGCCAGCAGCGGTTCACCCACCGCTCTGTACTTC
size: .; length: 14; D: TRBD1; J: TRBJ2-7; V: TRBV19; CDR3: CASSTTGEAYEQYF; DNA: TGTGCCAGTAGTACGACAGGGGAGGCCTACGAGCAGTACTTC
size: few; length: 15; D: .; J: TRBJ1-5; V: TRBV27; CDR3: CASSPQGNGNQPQHF; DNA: TGTGCCAGCAGTCCCCAGGGTAATGGCAATCAGCCCCAGCATTTT
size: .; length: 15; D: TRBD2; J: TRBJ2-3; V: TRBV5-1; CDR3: CASNPGLAGGHTQYF; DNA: TGCGCCAGCAATCCCGGACTAGCGGGGGGACATACGCAGTATTTT
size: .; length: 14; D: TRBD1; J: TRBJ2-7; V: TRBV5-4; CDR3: CASSFGTGTYEQYF; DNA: TGTGCCAGCAGCTTCGGGACAGGGACCTACGAGCAGTACTTC
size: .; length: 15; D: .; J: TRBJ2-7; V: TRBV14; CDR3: CASSPREGVIDEQYF; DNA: TGTGCCAGCAGCCCCCGAGAGGGGGTTATCGACGAGCAGTACTTC
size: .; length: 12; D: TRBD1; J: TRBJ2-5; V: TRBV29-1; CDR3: CTGTGNGETQYF; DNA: TGCACCGGGACAGGGAATGGTGAGACCCAGTACTTC